The 26 T cell receptor beta chains below all came from one sample that was sequenced in a study of cytomegalovirus exposure and HLA in healthy donors (dated by TCRdb to 2015 to 2018). Libraries were prepared through the immunoSEQ multiplex PCR assay. For the multiplex PCR, a mixture combining 60 forward primers for TCR Vbeta segments and 13 reverse primers for TCR Jbeta segments was used. The immuneACCESS repertoire file appears here via TCRdb, limited to in-frame rearrangements. These files lack a portion of the clones; in checked studies, under half of the deficit traces to unresolved V genes, and the cause of the others is not known. This sample holds approximately 120,000 clones; 75% to 80% were observed only once. Approximately 12% of the sample belongs to the ten largest clones. Sequences were obtained from PBMCs. The receptors derive from a woman aged 40 to 50 in good health and CMV-seropositive.

The chain couples TRBV12-5 to TRBJ1-2, with no clear D. Trimming took 1 base from V and 3 from J, leaving 9 bases between them. There are 14 residues in the CDR3. In germline, CDR1 is LGHNT, CDR2 FRNRAP. The CDR3 region has the DNA TGTGCTAGTGGTTTGGGTCAGGCTCACTATGGCTACACCTTC. Translated: CASGLGQAHYGYTF.

The genes are TRBV6-1 and TRBJ1-1; 8 nucleotides align to TRBD1. Germline V lookup: CDR1 MNHNS, CDR2 SASEGT. Unmatched junction bases numbered 7, after V lost 7 bases and J lost 3 bases. The length of the CDR3 is 14 residues. The CDR3 bases are TGTGCCAGCACCACCCAGGGGGCGGACACTGAAGCTTTCTTT. Translated, it gives CASTTQGADTEAFF.

This rearrangement joins TRBV27 to TRBJ1-2; D is perhaps TRBD1 (6 bases). Germline V CDR1 and CDR2: MNHEY, SMNVEV (reference sequence). The CDR3 is made up of 13 amino acids. The ends were cut back, 7 bases at V and 8 bases at J, with 17 bases in the middle. The CDR3 spells CASTNLQGWGYTF. In nucleotides, the CDR3 is TGTGCCAGCACCAATCTCCAGGGGTGGGGCTACACCTTC.

This chain uses TRBV5-1 with TRBJ1-2; TRBD1 matches 8 bases. Germline V lookup: CDR1 SGHRS, CDR2 YFSETQ. This CDR3 spans 18 amino acids. V shed 5 bases and J 8 bases; nucleotides not matched to a gene: 23. CDR3 DNA sequence: TGCGCCAGCAGGGAAGTTCCGGGACAGGAGGATTTTGTAAGAGGCTACACCTTC. Protein sequence: CASREVPGQEDFVRGYTF. Full variable domain (missing parts from reference TRBV5-1 and TRBJ1-2): KAGVTQTPRYLIKTRGQQVTLSCSPISGHRSVSWYQQTPGQGLQFLFEYFSETQRNKGNFPGRFSGRQFSNSRSEMNVSTLELGDSALYLCASREVPGQEDFVRGYTFGSGTRLTVV.

The V call is TRBV18, the J call TRBJ1-1; 8 nucleotides match TRBD1. The germline CDR1 and CDR2 sequences are KGHSH and LQKENI. The CDR3 has 14 amino acids. The V gene end was trimmed by 6 bases and the J gene end by 3 bases; junction bases not matched to a gene: 6. This chain's CDR3 is CASSPQGADTEAFF. Here the CDR3 DNA reads TGTGCCAGCTCGCCTCAGGGGGCGGACACTGAAGCTTTCTTT.

The chain has TRBV30 and TRBJ2-1; D is ambiguous. The germline gives CDR1 GTSNPN, CDR2 SVGIG (reference sequence). The CDR3 length is 11 residues. V was pared by 0 bases and J by 9 bases, with 6 bases between. CDR3 DNA: TGTGCCTGGAGTGTAACTATTGAGCAGTTCTTC. Translation: CAWSVTIEQFF.

This clone was seen just once. The chain uses TRBV18 and TRBJ1-2; 8 bases match TRBD1. The CDR3 is 18 amino acids. CDR1 and CDR2 (germline): KGHSH, LQKENI. The V segment lost 3 bases and the J segment 6 bases; nucleotides outside the gene matches: 18. The CDR3 DNA sequence: TGTGCCAGCTCACCTTTCAAGATCCGGGACAGGTCCCCGGATGGCTACACCTTC. This encodes CASSPFKIRDRSPDGYTF.

The chain uses TRBV2 and TRBJ2-2; the D is unclear. The CDR3 totals 15 residues. Trimming left V 4 bases short and J 0 bases short, with 9 bases between. Germline loops: CDR1 SNHLY, CDR2 FYNNEI. CDR3 nucleotides: TGTGCCAGCAGTGCAGCTTTCGCGAACACCGGGGAGCTGTTTTTT. This translates into CASSAAFANTGELFF.

The V and J genes are TRBV6-6 and TRBJ1-5; no clear D gene. The CDR3 covers 14 residues. Germline lookup yields CDR1 MNHNY and CDR2 SVGAGI (reference sequence). V was cut by 8 bases and J by 3 bases, with 14 bases left in between. The CDR3 loop is CASSTRESNQPQHF. As DNA, the CDR3 is TGTGCCAGCTCCACTCGGGAGTCCAATCAGCCCCAGCATTTT.

V usage is TRBV27 and J usage is TRBJ1-5; D might be TRBD1 (5 bases). CDR3 size: 15 residues. Germline values: CDR1 MNHEY, CDR2 SMNVEV (reference sequence). V lost 5 bases and J lost 2, with 13 bases in between. CDR3 bases: TGTGCCAGCAGTCTAACAGGTTGGGGCAATCAGCCCCAGCATTTT. Its translation: CASSLTGWGNQPQHF.

This clone has a handful of counts. This rearrangement joins TRBV6-5 to TRBJ1-2; no clear D gene. V was cut by 4 bases and J by 3 bases, with 6 bases left in between. The CDR3 is 12 amino acids. Germline CDR1 MNHEY, CDR2 SVGAGI. Here the CDR3 DNA reads TGTGCCAGCAGTTCTAACCACTATGGCTACACCTTC. This gives the protein CASSSNHYGYTF.

The CDR3: CASSRVAGGDEAFF. The CDR3 DNA reads TGTGCCAGCTCACGTGTAGCAGGGGGCGATGAAGCTTTCTTT. This chain links TRBV18 with TRBJ1-1; 8 bases are shared with TRBD1. Germline V CDR1 and CDR2: KGHSH, LQKENI. This CDR3 has 14 residues. The trim removed 4 bases at V and 7 bases at J, leaving 8 bases unmatched. The complete variable domain, with remaining parts taken from reference TRBV18 and TRBJ1-1, reads NAGVMQNPRHLVRRRGQEARLRCSPMKGHSHVYWYRQLPEEGLKFMVYLQKENIIDESGMPKERFSAEFPKEGPSILRIQQVVRGDSAAYFCASSRVAGGDEAFFGQGTRLTVV.

In its sample, this clone was seen once. The junction differs from germline at one of its ends, possibly a read error. The rearrangement links TRBV12-5 to TRBJ1-4, with no clear D. Germline lookup yields CDR1 LGHNT and CDR2 FRNRAP. This CDR3 has 13 amino acids. CDR3 sequence: CASGPRRGSKQIF. CDR3 coding DNA: TGTGCTAGTGGTCCTCGCCGGGGATCGAAACAAATTTTT.

The chain is built from TRBV2 and TRBJ1-1; 7 bases match TRBD1. The CDR3 covers 14 residues. The trim removed 5 bases at V and 2 bases at J, leaving 5 bases unmatched. The germline CDR1 and CDR2 sequences are SNHLY and FYNNEI. In DNA, the CDR3 is TGTGCCAGCAGTCCCGGGACAGTAAACACTGAAGCTTTCTTT. Translated: CASSPGTVNTEAFF.

V and J are TRBV29-1 and TRBJ1-2; no clear D. The V and J ends lost 0 bases and 4 bases respectively, with 15 bases between them. CDR1 and CDR2 from the germline V gene are SQVTM and ANQGSEA. The CDR3 is made up of 15 amino acids. CDR3 DNA sequence: TGCAGCGTTGAAGACGGCCCGGGGAACAGCTATGGCTACACCTTC. This sequence encodes CSVEDGPGNSYGYTF.

V gene TRBV6-5 combines with J gene TRBJ2-1; tentatively, D is TRBD1 (5 bases). The germline V and J ends were trimmed by 2 bases and 8 bases, with 16 bases remaining between them. Germline-derived CDR1 and CDR2 are MNHEY and SVGAGI. This CDR3 has 15 residues. The CDR3 region is CASSYTSRGWDEQFF. The CDR3 bases are TGTGCCAGCAGTTACACGTCTAGGGGCTGGGATGAGCAGTTCTTC.

The V gene is TRBV19, the J gene TRBJ2-7; no reliable D call. This CDR3 has 13 amino acids. Between the trimmed V and J ends, which lost 1 base and 2 bases, there was a span of 6 bases. Germline lookup yields CDR1 LNHDA and CDR2 SQIVND (reference sequence). As DNA, the CDR3 is TGTGCCAGTAGTATAGTTCACACCTACGAGCAGTACTTC. As protein: CASSIVHTYEQYF.

J is TRBJ1-5 and V is TRBV27; the match to TRBD1 covers 8 bases. The CDR3 is 15 residues long. V lost 3 bases to trimming and J lost 0 bases; unmatched junction nucleotides: 1. The germline V gene encodes CDR1 MNHEY and CDR2 SMNVEV (reference sequence). The CDR3 loop is CASSFGTGSNQPQHF. The DNA of the CDR3 is TGTGCCAGCAGTTTCGGGACAGGTAGCAATCAGCCCCAGCATTTT.

The chain recombines TRBV4-1 with TRBJ1-2; D may be TRBD1 (5 bases). The CDR3 contains 15 residues. Trimming removed 1 base at V and 4 bases at J, with 13 bases between. Germline CDR1 is MGHRA and CDR2 is YSYEKL. The CDR3 sequence is CASSQGLPGLYGYTF. As DNA, the CDR3 is TGCGCCAGCAGCCAAGGCCTCCCGGGACTCTATGGCTACACCTTC.

This clone has a single count. CDR3 in amino acids: CASSLGLDTEAFF. DNA of the CDR3: TGTGCCAGCAGCTTAGGATTAGACACTGAAGCTTTCTTT. This chain uses TRBV7-6 with TRBJ1-1; D unresolved. The CDR3 covers 13 residues. The germline V gene has CDR1 SGHVS and CDR2 FNYEAQ. V lost 1 base and J 3 bases, leaving 6 bases between the germline ends.

This rearrangement joins TRBV28 to TRBJ1-2; TRBD1 agrees at 8 bases. V was clipped by 5 bases and J by 0 bases; unmatched bases: 2. In germline, CDR1 is MDHEN, CDR2 SYDVKM. This CDR3 is built from 14 residues. The chain's CDR3 is CASSGTGTNYGYTF. CDR3 in DNA: TGTGCCAGCAGTGGGACAGGAACTAACTATGGCTACACCTTC.

The V gene is TRBV27, the J gene TRBJ2-7; 7 nucleotides agree with TRBD1. Looked up from germline, CDR1 is MNHEY and CDR2 is SMNVEV (reference sequence). After removal of 6 bases from V and 0 bases from J, the junction contained 5 bases not matched to a gene. The CDR3 is made up of 14 amino acids. CDR3 nucleotides: TGTGCCAGCAGGAGGACAGGCAGCTCCTACGAGCAGTACTTC. This translates into CASRRTGSSYEQYF.

This clone was counted a few times. The CDR3 sequence: CASSLRGLGQETQYF. For the CDR3, the DNA is TGTGCCAGCAGTTTGAGGGGACTCGGGCAAGAGACCCAGTACTTC. The chain carries TRBV28 and TRBJ2-5, with D possibly matching TRBD2 (6 bases). The length of the CDR3 is 15 residues. Trimming shortened V by 3 bases and J by 2 bases, and 13 bases separated the two germline ends. Germline V gene sequence: CDR1 MDHEN, CDR2 SYDVKM.

The chain combines TRBV29-1 with TRBJ1-1, with D perhaps matching TRBD1 (6 bases). This CDR3 contains 14 residues. Germline-derived CDR1 and CDR2 are SQVTM and ANQGSEA. Trimming cost V 4 bases and J 1 base, with 13 bases left between them. Here the CDR3 reads CSVVPGHRNTEAFF. DNA of the CDR3: TGCAGCGTTGTGCCGGGACACCGGAACACTGAAGCTTTCTTT. The full variable domain, rest sourced from reference TRBV29-1 and TRBJ1-1, is SAVISQKPSRDICQRGTSLTIQCQVDSQVTMMFWYRQQPGQSLTLIATANQGSEATYESGFVIDKFPISRPNLTFSTLTVSNMSPEDSSIYLCSVVPGHRNTEAFFGQGTRLTVV.

The chain couples TRBV27 to TRBJ1-5, with D possibly matching TRBD1 (6 bases). Trimming shortened V by 5 bases and J by 0 bases, and 14 bases separated the two germline ends. Germline CDR1 MNHEY, CDR2 SMNVEV (reference sequence). The CDR3 is 16 amino acids. The CDR3 DNA follows: TGTGCCAGCAGTCCACGAGGGACACTTAGCAATCAGCCCCAGCATTTT. Protein: CASSPRGTLSNQPQHF.

This clone was observed once. This rearrangement joins TRBV5-1 to TRBJ1-4; TRBD1 agrees at 8 bases. Germline values: CDR1 SGHRS, CDR2 YFSETQ. After removal of 4 bases from V and 0 bases from J, the junction contained 8 bases not matched to a gene. There are 17 residues in the CDR3. This CDR3 is CASSLGAGGATNEKLFF. DNA of the CDR3: TGCGCCAGCAGCCTCGGTGCAGGGGGCGCAACTAATGAAAAACTGTTTTTT.